These 18 T cell receptor beta chains were sequenced from one sample in a study of cytomegalovirus exposure and HLA in healthy donors. The PCR ran on 60 Vbeta and 13 Jbeta primers. The table came from immunoSEQ multiplex PCR; TCRdb's copy has only in-frame clones and leaves some out. The sample includes around 200,000 clones, about 80% of them seen just once. Sequences were obtained from PBMCs. These receptors originate from a woman aged 40 to 50 in good health and CMV-seronegative.

The V gene is TRBV2, the J gene TRBJ2-3, with 9 bases identical to TRBD2. Germline trimming cut 3 bases from V and 9 bases from J; bases unmatched to any gene: 7. Germline CDR1 and CDR2: SNHLY and FYNNEI. This CDR3 has 14 amino acids. CDR3 nucleotide sequence: TGTGCCAGCAGTGAGCGGCTAGCGGGGATCACGCAGTATTTT. Residues: CASSERLAGITQYF.

J is TRBJ1-3 and V is TRBV19, with D hard to call. Germline V gene data show CDR1 as LNHDA and CDR2 as SQIVND (reference sequence). Between the trimmed V and J ends, which lost 5 bases and 0 bases, there was a span of 8 bases. The CDR3 is made up of 14 amino acids. This chain's CDR3 is CASSWARSGNTIYF. CDR3 in DNA: TGTGCCAGTAGTTGGGCCCGCTCTGGAAACACCATATATTTT.

CDR3 residues: CASSSNFYSRGVDTDTQYF. The CDR3 coding sequence is TGTGCCAGCAGCTCAAACTTTTACTCTCGGGGGGTGGACACAGATACGCAGTATTTT. The rearrangement joins TRBV27 to TRBJ2-3; 7 bases are a match to TRBD2. The CDR3 sequence is 19 residues long. The germline CDR1 and CDR2 sequences are MNHEY and SMNVEV (reference sequence). With 6 bases clipped from V and 2 bases from J, the junction kept 20 bases outside the gene matches.

The chain couples TRBV27 to TRBJ1-5; 8 bases align to TRBD1. Trimming took 6 bases from V and 7 from J; bases not matched to a gene: 8. Germline V CDR1 and CDR2: MNHEY, SMNVEV (reference sequence). This CDR3 contains 14 residues. CDR3 loop: CASRLQGEGQPQHF. The CDR3, as DNA: TGTGCCAGCAGACTACAGGGGGAGGGCCAGCCCCAGCATTTT.

This chain links TRBV7-2 with TRBJ1-2; 7 positions match TRBD1. With 5 bases clipped from V and 7 bases from J, the junction kept 7 bases outside the gene matches. Germline V gives CDR1 SGHTA, CDR2 FQGNSA. The CDR3 spans 13 residues. This CDR3 is CASSPRQGGGYTF. Written as DNA, the CDR3 is TGTGCCAGCAGCCCTCGACAGGGTGGTGGCTACACCTTC.

Details on this clone: This sample also contains other DNA sequences that code for the same CDR3. The chain has TRBV18 and TRBJ1-1; no clear D gene. CDR1 is KGHSH, CDR2 LQKENI, per germline. The CDR3 has 13 residues. Trimming pared 2 bases from V and 1 base from J, leaving 5 bases between. For the CDR3, the DNA is TGTGCCAGCTCACCAGGCCAGAACACTGAAGCTTTCTTT. Translating it yields CASSPGQNTEAFF.

The rearrangement uses TRBV2 and TRBJ1-5; the match to TRBD1 covers 9 bases. This CDR3 has 15 residues. With 6 bases clipped from V and 5 bases from J, the junction kept 8 bases outside the gene matches. Per germline, CDR1 SNHLY and CDR2 FYNNEI. The DNA of the CDR3 is TGTGCCAGCAGGGGAGACAGGGGGTCTTATCAGCCCCAGCATTTT. This codes for CASRGDRGSYQPQHF. The full variable domain, rest sourced from reference TRBV2 and TRBJ1-5, is EPEVTQTPSHQVTQMGQEVILRCVPISNHLYFYWYRQILGQKVEFLVSFYNNEISEKSEIFDDQFSVERPDGSNFTLKIRSTKLEDSAMYFCASRGDRGSYQPQHFGDGTRLSIL.

The V gene is TRBV19, the J gene TRBJ1-5; the D is unclear. The germline V and J ends were trimmed by 0 bases and 7 bases, with 16 bases remaining between them. Germline assignment: CDR1 LNHDA and CDR2 SQIVND (reference sequence). This CDR3 is built from 16 residues. CDR3 region: CASSIDPTGIWQPQHF. CDR3 sequence (DNA): TGTGCCAGTAGTATAGATCCCACGGGGATATGGCAGCCCCAGCATTTT.

This clone was counted a few times. The V gene is TRBV5-1, the J gene TRBJ2-5; D perhaps matches TRBD2 (5 bases). V lost 0 bases and J lost 5, with 14 bases in between. Germline CDR1 SGHRS, CDR2 YFSETQ. This CDR3 is 15 amino acids long. The CDR3 reads CASSLGGVMLETQYF. CDR3 bases: TGCGCCAGCAGCTTGGGGGGAGTCATGTTGGAGACCCAGTACTTC.

This sequence joins TRBV5-6 and TRBJ1-6, with TRBD1 matching over 7 bases. The CDR3 consists of 15 residues. The junction had 6 bases not matched to a gene; V was cut back by 0 bases and J by 9 bases. CDR1 is SGHDT, CDR2 YYEEEE, per germline. CDR3 protein: CASSLGDRTTSPLHF. For the CDR3, the DNA is TGTGCCAGCAGCTTGGGGGACAGAACTACTTCACCCCTCCACTTT.

This sequence joins TRBV19 and TRBJ1-5; D possibly corresponds to TRBD1 (5 bases). With 2 bases removed from V and 6 bases from J, the gap between germline ends came to 11 bases. In germline, CDR1 is LNHDA, CDR2 SQIVND (reference sequence). The length of the CDR3 is 14 residues. CDR3 DNA: TGTGCCAGTAGTATATTAAGGGGAAGTCAGCCCCAGCATTTT. Translating it yields CASSILRGSQPQHF.

This clone was seen a few times. The genes are TRBV18 and TRBJ2-6; tentative D call: TRBD2 (5 bases). CDR1 and CDR2 (germline): KGHSH, LQKENI. V shed 1 base and J shed 0 bases, with 7 bases lying between them. The CDR3 is made up of 16 amino acids. The CDR3 sequence is CASSPQGSSGANVLTF. DNA for the CDR3: TGTGCCAGCTCACCACAAGGGAGCTCTGGGGCCAACGTCCTGACTTTC.

The V call is TRBV28, the J call TRBJ1-5; D gene uncertain. V lost 9 bases and J lost 2, with 11 bases in between. This CDR3 has 13 residues. Germline CDR1 is MDHEN and CDR2 is SYDVKM. DNA of the CDR3: TGTGCCAGTGGACTGGAAGGCAATCAGCCCCAGCATTTT. This encodes CASGLEGNQPQHF.

The chain couples TRBV6-5 to TRBJ2-3; tentatively, D is TRBD2 (7 bases). CDR1 MNHEY and CDR2 SVGAGI come from the germline V gene. CDR3 length: 15 residues. The V end lost 7 bases, the J end lost 6 bases, and 20 bases lay between the germline ends. The CDR3 nucleotides read TGTGCCAGCACTCCCTTGGGGGGGCGCGAGGATACGCAGTATTTT. This translates into CASTPLGGREDTQYF.

This chain uses TRBV5-1 with TRBJ1-2, with D perhaps TRBD1 (5 bases). Germline CDR1 reads SGHRS; CDR2 reads YFSETQ. Trimming took 4 bases from V and 3 from J, leaving 16 bases between them. The length of the CDR3 is 15 residues. CDR3 amino acids: CASSPGRGSYYGYTF. The CDR3 region has the DNA TGCGCCAGCAGCCCTGGTAGGGGCAGTTACTATGGCTACACCTTC.

The chain links TRBV9 to TRBJ2-3, with 9 nucleotides matching TRBD2. This CDR3 is built from 15 residues. Losses at the gene ends were 4 bases for V and 3 bases for J; bases not matched to a gene: 6. CDR1 is SGDLS, CDR2 YYNGEE, per germline. The CDR3 DNA reads TGTGCCAGCAGCTTCAGCGGGGGGCCAACAGATACGCAGTATTTT. Protein: CASSFSGGPTDTQYF.

This clone was picked up one time. This sequence joins TRBV6-6 and TRBJ1-5, with D maybe TRBD1 (6 bases). In germline, CDR1 is MNHNY, CDR2 SVGAGI (reference sequence). This CDR3 is built from 15 residues. Between the trimmed V and J ends, which lost 5 bases and 4 bases, there was a span of 15 bases. In DNA, the CDR3 is TGTGCCAGCAGTCCCTTAACAGGGTTTAATCAGCCCCAGCATTTT. Its translation: CASSPLTGFNQPQHF.

With regard to this clone: Other DNA sequences within the sample encode an identical CDR3. The rearrangement joins TRBV6-5 to TRBJ1-2, with 9 positions matching TRBD1. Trimming removed 6 bases from V and 8 bases from J; junction bases left unmatched: 7. Germline V CDR1 and CDR2: MNHEY, SVGAGI. The CDR3 is 13 residues long. The CDR3 nucleotides read TGTGCCAGCAGCCGGGGACAGGGCGGGGGCTACACCTTC. It encodes CASSRGQGGGYTF.